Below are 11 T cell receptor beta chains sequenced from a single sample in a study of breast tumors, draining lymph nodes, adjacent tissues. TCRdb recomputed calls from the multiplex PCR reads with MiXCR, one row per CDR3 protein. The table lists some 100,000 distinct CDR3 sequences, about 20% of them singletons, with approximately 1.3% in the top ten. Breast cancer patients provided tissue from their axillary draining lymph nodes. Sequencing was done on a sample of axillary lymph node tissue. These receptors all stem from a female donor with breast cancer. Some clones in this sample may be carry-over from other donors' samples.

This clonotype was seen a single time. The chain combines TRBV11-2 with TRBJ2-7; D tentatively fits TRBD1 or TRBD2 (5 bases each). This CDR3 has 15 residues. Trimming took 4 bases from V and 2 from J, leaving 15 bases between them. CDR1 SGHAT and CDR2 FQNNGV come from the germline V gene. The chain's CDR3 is CASSYFTGRTYEQYF. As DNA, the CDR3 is TGTGCCAGCAGCTACTTCACGGGACGGACCTACGAGCAGTACTTC.

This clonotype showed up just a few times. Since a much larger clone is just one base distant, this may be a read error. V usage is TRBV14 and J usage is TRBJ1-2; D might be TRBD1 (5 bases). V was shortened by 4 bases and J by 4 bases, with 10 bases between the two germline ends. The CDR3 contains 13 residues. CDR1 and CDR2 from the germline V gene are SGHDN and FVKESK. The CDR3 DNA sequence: TGTGCCAGCAGCCGGGGACGGACCTATGGCTACACCTTC. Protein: CASSRGRTYGYTF.

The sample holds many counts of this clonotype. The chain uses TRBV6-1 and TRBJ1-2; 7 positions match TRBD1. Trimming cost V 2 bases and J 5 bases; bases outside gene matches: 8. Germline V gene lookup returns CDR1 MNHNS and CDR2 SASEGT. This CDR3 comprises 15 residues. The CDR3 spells CASSERGGGVYGYTF. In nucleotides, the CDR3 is TGTGCCAGCAGTGAACGAGGAGGGGGCGTATATGGCTACACCTTC.

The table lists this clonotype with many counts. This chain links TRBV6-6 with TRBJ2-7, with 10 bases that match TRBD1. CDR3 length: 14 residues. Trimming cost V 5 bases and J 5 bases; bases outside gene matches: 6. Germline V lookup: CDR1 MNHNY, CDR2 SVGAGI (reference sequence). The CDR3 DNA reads TGTGCCAGCAGTGCCGACAGGGGGCACGACGAGCAGTACTTC. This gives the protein CASSADRGHDEQYF.

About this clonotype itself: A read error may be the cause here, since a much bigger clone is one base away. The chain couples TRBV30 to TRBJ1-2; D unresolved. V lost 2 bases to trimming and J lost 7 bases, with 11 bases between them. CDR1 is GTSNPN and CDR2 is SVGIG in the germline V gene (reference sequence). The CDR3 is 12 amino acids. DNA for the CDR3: TGTGCCTGGAGTCCTCAGTTCTGTGGCTACACCTTC. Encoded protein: CAWSPQFCGYTF.

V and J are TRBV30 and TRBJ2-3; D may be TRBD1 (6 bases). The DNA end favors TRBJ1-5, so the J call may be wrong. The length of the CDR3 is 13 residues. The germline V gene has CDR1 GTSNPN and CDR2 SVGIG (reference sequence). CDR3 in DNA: TGTGCCCGGAACAGCGGGGGGGCGGATACGCAGCATTTT. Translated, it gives CARNSGGADTQHF.

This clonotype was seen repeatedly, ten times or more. The CDR3 nucleotides read TGTGCCAGCAGCCAAGCAGAACTTCCCTACGAGCAGTACTTC. It encodes CASSQAELPYEQYF. The chain recombines TRBV4-2 with TRBJ2-7, with D hard to call. There are 14 residues in the CDR3. The V and J ends lost 1 base and 2 bases respectively, with 9 bases between them. The germline V gene encodes CDR1 LGHNA and CDR2 YNFKEQ.

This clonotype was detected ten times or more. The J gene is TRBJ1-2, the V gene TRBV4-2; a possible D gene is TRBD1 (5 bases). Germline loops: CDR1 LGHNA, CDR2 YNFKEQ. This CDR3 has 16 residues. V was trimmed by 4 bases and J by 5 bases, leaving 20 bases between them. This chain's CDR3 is CASSRASRQFDYGYTF. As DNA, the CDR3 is TGTGCCAGCAGCCGAGCTTCCCGACAGTTCGATTATGGCTACACCTTC.

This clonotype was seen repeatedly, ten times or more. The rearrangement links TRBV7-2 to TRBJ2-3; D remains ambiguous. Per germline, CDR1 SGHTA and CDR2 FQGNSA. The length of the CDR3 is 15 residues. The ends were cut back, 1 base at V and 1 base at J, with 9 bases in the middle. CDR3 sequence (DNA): TGTGCCAGCAGCTTAGTAGAGACTCGCACAGATACGCAGTATTTT. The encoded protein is CASSLVETRTDTQYF.

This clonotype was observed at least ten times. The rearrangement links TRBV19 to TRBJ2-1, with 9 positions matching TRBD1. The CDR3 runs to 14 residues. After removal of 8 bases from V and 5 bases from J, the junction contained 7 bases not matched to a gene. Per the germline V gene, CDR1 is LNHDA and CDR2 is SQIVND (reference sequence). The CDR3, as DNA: TGTGCCAGTTTACCGGGACAGGGACACAATGAGCAGTTCTTC. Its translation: CASLPGQGHNEQFF.

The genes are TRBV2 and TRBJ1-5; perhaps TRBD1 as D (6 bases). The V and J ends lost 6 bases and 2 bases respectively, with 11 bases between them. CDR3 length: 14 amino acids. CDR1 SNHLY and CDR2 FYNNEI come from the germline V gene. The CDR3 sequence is CASRGDNGNQPQHF. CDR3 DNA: TGTGCCAGCAGGGGGGACAACGGCAATCAGCCCCAGCATTTT.